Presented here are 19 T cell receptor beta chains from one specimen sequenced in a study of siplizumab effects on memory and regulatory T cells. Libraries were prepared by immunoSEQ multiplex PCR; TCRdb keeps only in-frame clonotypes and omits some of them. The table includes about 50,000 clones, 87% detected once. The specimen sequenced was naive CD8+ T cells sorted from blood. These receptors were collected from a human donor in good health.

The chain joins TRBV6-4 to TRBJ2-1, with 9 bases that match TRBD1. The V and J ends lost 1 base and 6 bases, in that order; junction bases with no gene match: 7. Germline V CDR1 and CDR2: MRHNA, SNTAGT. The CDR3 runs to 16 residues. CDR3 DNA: TGTGCCAGCAGTGACTGGGGACAGGGCGGACCCAATGAGCAGTTCTTC. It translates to CASSDWGQGGPNEQFF.

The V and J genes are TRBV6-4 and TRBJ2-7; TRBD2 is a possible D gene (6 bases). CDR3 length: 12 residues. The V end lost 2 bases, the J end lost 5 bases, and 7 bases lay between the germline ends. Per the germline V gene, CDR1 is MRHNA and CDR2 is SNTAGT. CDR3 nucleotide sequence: TGTGCCAGCAGTGACGGGGGGAACGAGCAGTACTTC. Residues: CASSDGGNEQYF.

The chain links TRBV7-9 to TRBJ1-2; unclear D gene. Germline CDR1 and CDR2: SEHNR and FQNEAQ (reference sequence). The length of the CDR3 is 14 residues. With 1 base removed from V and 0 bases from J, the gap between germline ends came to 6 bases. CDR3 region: CASSLGSPNYGYTF. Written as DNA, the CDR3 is TGTGCCAGCAGCTTAGGATCCCCTAACTATGGCTACACCTTC. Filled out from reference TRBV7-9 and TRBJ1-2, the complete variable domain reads DTGVSQNPRHKITKRGQNVTFRCDPISEHNRLYWYRQTLGQGPEFLTYFQNEAQLEKSRLLSDRFSAERPKGSFSTLEIQRTEQGDSAMYLCASSLGSPNYGYTFGSGTRLTVV.

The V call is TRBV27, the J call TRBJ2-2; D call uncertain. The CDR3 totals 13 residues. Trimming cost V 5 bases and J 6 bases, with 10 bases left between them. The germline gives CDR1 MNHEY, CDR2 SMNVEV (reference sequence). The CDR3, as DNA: TGTGCCAGCAGTCAAGTTGTCGCCGGGGAGCTGTTTTTT. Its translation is CASSQVVAGELFF.

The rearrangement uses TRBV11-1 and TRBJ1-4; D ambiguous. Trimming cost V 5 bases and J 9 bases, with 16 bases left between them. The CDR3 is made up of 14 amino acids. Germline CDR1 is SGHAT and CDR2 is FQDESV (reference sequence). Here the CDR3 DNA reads TGTGCCAGCAGCGAAAGAAAGACTGATAAAAAACTGTTTTTT. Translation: CASSERKTDKKLFF.

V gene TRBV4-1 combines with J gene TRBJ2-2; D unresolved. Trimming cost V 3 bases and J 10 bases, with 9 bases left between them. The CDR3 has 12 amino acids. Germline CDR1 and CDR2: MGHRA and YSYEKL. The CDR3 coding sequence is TGCGCCAGCAGCCAGAGATTCCAGGAGCTGTTTTTT. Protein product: CASSQRFQELFF.

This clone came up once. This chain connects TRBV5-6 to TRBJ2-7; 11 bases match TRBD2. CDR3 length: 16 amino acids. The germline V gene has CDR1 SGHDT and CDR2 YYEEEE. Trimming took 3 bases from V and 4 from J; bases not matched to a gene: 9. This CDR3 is CASSSWGLAVKYEQYF. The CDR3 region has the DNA TGTGCCAGCAGCTCATGGGGACTAGCGGTAAAGTACGAGCAGTACTTC.

CDR3 sequence reads: CASSFYSGPSYEQYF. The CDR3 bases are TGCGCCAGCAGCTTTTACTCCGGCCCGTCCTACGAGCAGTACTTC. The V call is TRBV5-1, the J call TRBJ2-7; D call uncertain. V was clipped by 2 bases and J by 1 base, with 13 bases between them. Looked up from germline, CDR1 is SGHRS and CDR2 is YFSETQ. The CDR3 has 15 residues.

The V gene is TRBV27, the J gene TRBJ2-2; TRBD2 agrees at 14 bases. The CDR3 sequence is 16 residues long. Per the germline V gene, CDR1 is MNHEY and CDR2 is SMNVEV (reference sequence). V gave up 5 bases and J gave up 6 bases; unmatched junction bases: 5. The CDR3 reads CASSRGLAGASGELFF. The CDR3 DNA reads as TGTGCCAGCAGTCGGGGACTAGCGGGAGCCTCCGGGGAGCTGTTTTTT.

This CDR3 reads CAWSVRIRGQDYEQYF. DNA of the CDR3: TGTGCCTGGAGTGTACGGATCAGGGGGCAGGACTACGAGCAGTACTTC. The chain joins TRBV30 to TRBJ2-7; 8 bases match TRBD1. Germline values: CDR1 GTSNPN, CDR2 SVGIG (reference sequence). The CDR3 runs 16 residues. J lost 3 bases, V lost 0 bases, and 10 bases had no gene match.

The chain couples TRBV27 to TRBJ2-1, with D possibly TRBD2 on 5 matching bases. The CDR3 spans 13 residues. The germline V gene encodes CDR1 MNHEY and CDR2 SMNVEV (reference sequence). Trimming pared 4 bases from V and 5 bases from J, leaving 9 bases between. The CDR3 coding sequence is TGTGCCAGCAGTTACCAGAGGGACAATGAGCAGTTCTTC. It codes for CASSYQRDNEQFF.

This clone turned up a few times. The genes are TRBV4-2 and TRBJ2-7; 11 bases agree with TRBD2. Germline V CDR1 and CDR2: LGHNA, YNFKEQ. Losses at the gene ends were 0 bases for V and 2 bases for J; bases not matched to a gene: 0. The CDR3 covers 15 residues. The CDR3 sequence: CASSQEGLAAYEQYF. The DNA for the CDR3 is TGTGCCAGCAGCCAAGAGGGACTAGCGGCCTACGAGCAGTACTTC.

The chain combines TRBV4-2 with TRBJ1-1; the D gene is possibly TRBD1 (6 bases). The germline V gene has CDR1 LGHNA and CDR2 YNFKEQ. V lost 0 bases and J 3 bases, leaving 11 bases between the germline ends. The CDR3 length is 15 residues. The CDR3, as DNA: TGTGCCAGCAGCCAAGATCCTCAGGGGTACACTGAAGCTTTCTTT. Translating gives CASSQDPQGYTEAFF.

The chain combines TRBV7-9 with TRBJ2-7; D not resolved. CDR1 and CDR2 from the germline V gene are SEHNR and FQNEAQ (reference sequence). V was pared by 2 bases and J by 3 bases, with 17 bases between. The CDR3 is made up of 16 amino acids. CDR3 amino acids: CASSLKPGPGSYEQYF. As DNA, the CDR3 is TGTGCCAGCAGCTTAAAACCTGGACCGGGCAGCTACGAGCAGTACTTC. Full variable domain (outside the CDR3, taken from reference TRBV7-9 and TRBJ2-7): DTGVSQNPRHKITKRGQNVTFRCDPISEHNRLYWYRQTLGQGPEFLTYFQNEAQLEKSRLLSDRFSAERPKGSFSTLEIQRTEQGDSAMYLCASSLKPGPGSYEQYFGPGTRLTVT.

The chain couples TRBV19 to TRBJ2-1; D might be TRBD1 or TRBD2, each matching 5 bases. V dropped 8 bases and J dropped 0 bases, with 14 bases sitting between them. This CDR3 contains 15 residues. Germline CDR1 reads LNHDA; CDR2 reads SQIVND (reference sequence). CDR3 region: CASGVGGSSYNEQFF. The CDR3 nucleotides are TGTGCCAGTGGGGTTGGGGGAAGCTCCTACAATGAGCAGTTCTTC.

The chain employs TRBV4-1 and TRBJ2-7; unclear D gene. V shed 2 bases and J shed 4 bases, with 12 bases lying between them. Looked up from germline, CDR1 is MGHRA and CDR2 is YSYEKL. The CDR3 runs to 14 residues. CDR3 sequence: CASSQLDNLYEQYF. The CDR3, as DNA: TGCGCCAGCAGCCAACTTGACAACCTTTACGAGCAGTACTTC.

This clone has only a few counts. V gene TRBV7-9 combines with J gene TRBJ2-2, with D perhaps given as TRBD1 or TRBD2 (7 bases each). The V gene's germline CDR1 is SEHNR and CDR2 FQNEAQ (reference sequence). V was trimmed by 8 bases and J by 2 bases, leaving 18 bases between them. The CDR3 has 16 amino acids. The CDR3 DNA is TGTGCCAGCTGGGAGGGGGCACAGTTAAACACCGGGGAGCTGTTTTTT. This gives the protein CASWEGAQLNTGELFF.

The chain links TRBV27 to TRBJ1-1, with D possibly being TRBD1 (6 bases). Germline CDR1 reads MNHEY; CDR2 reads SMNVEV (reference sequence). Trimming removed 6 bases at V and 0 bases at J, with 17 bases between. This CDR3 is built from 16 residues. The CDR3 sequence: CASSRRPGGLNTEAFF. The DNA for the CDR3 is TGTGCCAGCAGCCGTAGACCGGGGGGCCTGAACACTGAAGCTTTCTTT.

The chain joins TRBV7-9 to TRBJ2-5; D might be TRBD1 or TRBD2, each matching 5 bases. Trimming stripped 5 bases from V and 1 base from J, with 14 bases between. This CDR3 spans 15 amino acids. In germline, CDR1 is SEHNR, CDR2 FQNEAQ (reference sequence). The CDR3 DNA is TGTGCCAGCAGCCCTACATGGGACCTCCAAGAGACCCAGTACTTC. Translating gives CASSPTWDLQETQYF.